A selection of T cell receptor beta chains follows, all from one sample in a study of CD8+CD57+ T cells in acquired aplastic anemia. TCRdb ran MiXCR on the reads and lists one entry per CDR3 protein. The sample lists a few hundred thousand distinct CDR3 sequences; 70% to 85% were seen once. Source material: sorted CD4+, CD8+, or CD8+CD57+ T cells (not recorded which) from PBMCs. Source of these receptors: a human donor with aplastic anemia. Both conserved end residues are part of each CDR3. The D gene is left open where the match is weak. The listing skips clone size in some rows; elsewhere it reads once, few, many or a size class.

d_gene	v_gene	j_gene	abundance	CDR3aa	CDR3nt
-	TRBV19	TRBJ2-2	medium-sized	CASSTPSRELFF	TGTGCCAGTAGTACGCCCAGCCGGGAGCTGTTTTTT
-	TRBV7-9	TRBJ2-3	-	CASGDAGADTPHF	TGTGCCAGCGGCGACGCGGGCGCAGACACGCCGCATTTT
-	TRBV2	TRBJ2-3	-	CASGDGRTDKQYF	TGTGCCAGCGGGGACGGGCGCACAGACAAGCAGTATTTT
-	TRBV14	TRBJ2-1	-	CASSHDGRTYEQFF	TGTGCCAGCAGCCATGATGGACGGACCTATGAGCAGTTCTTC
-	TRBV9	TRBJ1-1	-	CASSPDSNTEALF	TGTGCCAGCAGTCCAGACAGTAACACAGAAGCTCTCTTT
-	TRBV7-9	TRBJ2-3	-	CASSWAGGSTDTQF	-
-	TRBV2	TRBJ2-7	-	CASSEAGRVYEQYF	TGTGCCAGCAGTGAAGCCGGCAGGGTCTACGAGCAGTACTTC
-	TRBV7-6	TRBJ2-3	-	CASSLALTGNTESF	TGTGCCAGCAGCTTAGCTCTAACAGGGAACACTGAATCTTTT
-	TRBV9	TRBJ2-3	-	CASRRGSTQYF	TGTGCCAGCAGACGCGGGTCTACGCAGTATTTT
-	TRBV7-9	TRBJ1-2	-	CASRNEERTMATPYTF	TGTGCCAGCAGGAATGAGGAGAGGACTATGGCAACACCTTACACCTTC
-	TRBV9	TRBJ2-1	-	CASSQGGGRPQDEQFF	TGTGCCAGCAGCCAGGGGGGGGGAAGGCCTCAGGATGAGCAGTTCTTC
-	TRBV5-1	TRBJ1-2	-	CASSLGGAEGYTF	TGCGCCAGCAGCCTGGGCGGGGCCGAGGGCTACACCTTC
-	TRBV7-3	TRBJ2-4	-	CASSVAGSIQSF	TGTGCCAGCAGCGTAGCTGGGAGCATTCAGTCGTTC
-	TRBV7-9	TRBJ2-5	-	CASSLAGDYGANVQYF	TGTGCCAGCAGCTTAGCGGGTGACTACGGGGCCAACGTCCAGTACTTC
-	TRBV7-3	TRBJ2-3	-	CASRDAGTDTNYF	TGTGCCAGCAGGGACGCGGGCACAGATACCAATTATTTT
-	TRBV20-1	TRBJ2-3	-	CSASTWGRKADTQYF	TGCAGTGCCAGTACTTGGGGACGCAAGGCAGATACGCAGTATTTT